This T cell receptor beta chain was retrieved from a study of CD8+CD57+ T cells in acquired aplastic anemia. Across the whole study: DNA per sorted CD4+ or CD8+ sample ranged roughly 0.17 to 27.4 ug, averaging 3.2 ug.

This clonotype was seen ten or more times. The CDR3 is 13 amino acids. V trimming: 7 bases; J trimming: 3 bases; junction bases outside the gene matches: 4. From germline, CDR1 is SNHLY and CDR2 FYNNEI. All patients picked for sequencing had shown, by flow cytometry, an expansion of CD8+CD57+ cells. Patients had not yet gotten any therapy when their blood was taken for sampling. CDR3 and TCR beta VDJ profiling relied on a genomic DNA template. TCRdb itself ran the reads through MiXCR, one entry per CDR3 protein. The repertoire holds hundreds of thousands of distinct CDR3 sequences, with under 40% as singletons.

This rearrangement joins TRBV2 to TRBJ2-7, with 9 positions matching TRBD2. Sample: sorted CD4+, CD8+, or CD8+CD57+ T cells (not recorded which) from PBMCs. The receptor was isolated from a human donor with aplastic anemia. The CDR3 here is CASKLAGYYEQYF. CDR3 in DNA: TGTGCCAGCAAACTAGCGGGTTACTACGAGCAGTACTTC.